Listed below are T cell receptor beta chains from one sample, sequenced in a study of CD8+CD57+ T cells in acquired aplastic anemia. MiXCR was run by TCRdb on the reads, yielding one entry per CDR3 protein. The sample holds some 170,000 distinct CDR3 sequences; less than 65% are singletons and the top ten take under 55%. The sequenced sample was sorted CD4+, CD8+, or CD8+CD57+ T cells (not recorded which) from PBMCs. Every receptor here comes from a human donor with aplastic anemia. The CDR3 runs from the conserved cysteine through the conserved F or W. Each record gives: CDR3 length, D gene, J gene, clone size, V gene, CDR3 protein, CDR3 DNA. The D gene is left open where the match is weak. Only some rows state a clone size, as once, few, many or a class for expanded clones.

len: 13; d_gene: TRBD1; j_gene: TRBJ2-7; abundance: .; v_gene: TRBV24-1; CDR3aa: CATQDRGHHEQYF; CDR3nt: TGTGCCACTCAGGACAGGGGTCATCACGAGCAGTACTTC
len: 17; d_gene: .; j_gene: TRBJ2-1; abundance: .; v_gene: TRBV15; CDR3aa: CATSSPGQPSSYNEQFF; CDR3nt: TGTGCCACCAGCAGCCCGGGACAACCGAGCTCCTACAATGAGCAGTTCTTC
len: 15; d_gene: TRBD2; j_gene: TRBJ2-5; abundance: .; v_gene: TRBV19; CDR3aa: CASSRTSGWQETQYF; CDR3nt: TGTGCCAGTAGTCGCACTAGCGGGTGGCAAGAGACCCAGTACTTC
len: 14; d_gene: TRBD1; j_gene: TRBJ1-1; abundance: .; v_gene: TRBV2; CDR3aa: CASSRRTGGTEAFF; CDR3nt: TGTGCCAGCAGCCGACGGACAGGAGGCACTGAAGCTTTCTTT
len: 16; d_gene: TRBD2; j_gene: TRBJ2-7; abundance: .; v_gene: TRBV10-3; CDR3aa: CAIAGTSGRTTYEQYF; CDR3nt: TGTGCCATCGCCGGGACTAGCGGGAGGACGACCTACGAGCAGTACTTC
len: 13; d_gene: .; j_gene: TRBJ2-1; abundance: .; v_gene: TRBV6-1; CDR3aa: CAISVVNHNEQFF; CDR3nt: TGTGCCATCAGCGTGGTAAATCACAATGAGCAGTTCTTC
len: 16; d_gene: TRBD1; j_gene: TRBJ1-6; abundance: once; v_gene: TRBV7-2; CDR3aa: CASSQGAGTYNSPLHF; CDR3nt: TGCGCCAGCAGCCAGGGGGCCGGGACTTATAATTCACCCCTCCACTTT
len: 12; d_gene: .; j_gene: TRBJ2-7; abundance: once; v_gene: TRBV10-3; CDR3aa: CAIGAASYEQYF; CDR3nt: TGTGCCATCGGGGCGGCCTCCTACGAGCAGTACTTC
len: 17; d_gene: TRBD2; j_gene: TRBJ2-2; abundance: .; v_gene: TRBV7-6; CDR3aa: CASSPRNTLAGTGELFF; CDR3nt: TGTGCCAGCAGCCCCCGGAACACCTTAGCGGGGACCGGGGAGCTGTTTTTT
len: 17; d_gene: TRBD2; j_gene: TRBJ2-2; abundance: .; v_gene: TRBV10-3; CDR3aa: CAISGTSGSANTGELFF; CDR3nt: TGTGCCATCAGCGGGACTAGCGGAAGCGCGAACACCGGGGAGCTGTTTTTT
len: 15; d_gene: .; j_gene: TRBJ1-4; abundance: .; v_gene: TRBV7-9; CDR3aa: CASSLGGLANEKLFF; CDR3nt: TGTGCCAGCAGCTTAGGGGGGTTGGCTAATGAAAAACTGTTTTTT
len: 13; d_gene: .; j_gene: TRBJ1-1; abundance: .; v_gene: TRBV24-1; CDR3aa: CATSAGGRTEAFF; CDR3nt: TGTGCCACCAGTGCGGGGGGCCGGACTGAAGCTTTCTTT